The 4 T cell receptor beta chains in this list originate from one sample, sequenced in a study of radiotherapy plus CTLA-4 blockade in lung cancer. The method was immunoSEQ multiplex PCR; TCRdb's version includes in-frame clones alone and lacks a portion of them. Found here are more than 90,000 clones, about four fifths of them singletons; the top ten hold more than 20%. Sequences were derived from peripheral blood, sampled from a patient treated with radiotherapy plus ipilimumab. The receptors originated from a human donor with non-small cell lung cancer that progressed on radiotherapy plus ipilimumab.

V usage is TRBV5-1 and J usage is TRBJ2-5, with TRBD1 identical over 8 bases. CDR3 length equals 15 residues. The V gene end was trimmed by 6 bases and the J gene end by 5 bases; junction bases not matched to a gene: 12. In germline, CDR1 is SGHRS, CDR2 YFSETQ. The CDR3 reads CASKRQGPEGETQYF. CDR3 DNA sequence: TGCGCCAGCAAACGACAGGGGCCCGAGGGGGAGACCCAGTACTTC.

The chain uses TRBV9 and TRBJ2-2, with 11 bases aligning to TRBD2. The length of the CDR3 is 16 residues. CDR1 and CDR2 from the germline V gene are SGDLS and YYNGEE. Losses at the gene ends were 0 bases for V and 7 bases for J; bases not matched to a gene: 5. CDR3 sequence reads: CASSVGSTSGSGELFF. DNA for the CDR3: TGTGCCAGCAGCGTAGGAAGTACTAGCGGGAGCGGGGAGCTGTTTTTT.

The J gene is TRBJ1-4, the V gene TRBV6-1; D gene unclear. Deletions cut 3 bases from V and 0 bases from J, with 8 bases between. Per the germline V gene, CDR1 is MNHNS and CDR2 is SASEGT. The CDR3 loop spans 15 amino acids. For the CDR3, the DNA is TGTGCCAGCAGTGATGGGGTTACAACTAATGAAAAACTGTTTTTT. Protein: CASSDGVTTNEKLFF.

The J gene is TRBJ1-4, the V gene TRBV2, with D possibly TRBD1 on 6 matching bases. Trimming removed 7 bases at V and 8 bases at J, with 14 bases between. Germline V gene sequence: CDR1 SNHLY, CDR2 FYNNEI. This CDR3 has 13 residues. CDR3 sequence reads: CASIRGEREKLFF. Written as DNA, the CDR3 is TGTGCCAGCATTAGGGGGGAGAGAGAAAAACTGTTTTTT.